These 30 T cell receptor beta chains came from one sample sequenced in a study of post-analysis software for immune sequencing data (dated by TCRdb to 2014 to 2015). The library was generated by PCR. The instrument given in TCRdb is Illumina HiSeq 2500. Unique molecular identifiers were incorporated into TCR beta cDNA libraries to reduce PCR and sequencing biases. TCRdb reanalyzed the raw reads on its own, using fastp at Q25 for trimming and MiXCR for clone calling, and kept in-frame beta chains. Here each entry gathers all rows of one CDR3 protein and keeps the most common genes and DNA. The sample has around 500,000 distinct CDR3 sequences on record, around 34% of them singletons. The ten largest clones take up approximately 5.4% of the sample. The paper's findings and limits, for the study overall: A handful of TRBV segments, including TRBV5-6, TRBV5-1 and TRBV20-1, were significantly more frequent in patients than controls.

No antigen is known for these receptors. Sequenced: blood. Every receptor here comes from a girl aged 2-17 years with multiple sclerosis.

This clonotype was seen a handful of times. This CDR3 is CATSDPRGGRSNQPQHF. The DNA of the CDR3 is TGTGCCACCAGTGACCCCCGAGGGGGTCGAAGCAATCAGCCCCAGCATTTT. This chain uses TRBV15 with TRBJ1-5; D is perhaps TRBD1 (6 bases). The CDR3 has 17 residues. The V gene's germline CDR1 is LNHNV and CDR2 YYDKDF (reference sequence). V was trimmed by 6 bases and J by 1 base, leaving 19 bases between them.

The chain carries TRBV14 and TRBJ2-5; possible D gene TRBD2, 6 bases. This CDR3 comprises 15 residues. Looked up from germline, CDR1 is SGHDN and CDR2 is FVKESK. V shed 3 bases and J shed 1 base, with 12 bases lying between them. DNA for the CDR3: TGTGCCAGCAGCCAGCCGCGGGGACGCCAAGAGACCCAGTACTTC. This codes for CASSQPRGRQETQYF.

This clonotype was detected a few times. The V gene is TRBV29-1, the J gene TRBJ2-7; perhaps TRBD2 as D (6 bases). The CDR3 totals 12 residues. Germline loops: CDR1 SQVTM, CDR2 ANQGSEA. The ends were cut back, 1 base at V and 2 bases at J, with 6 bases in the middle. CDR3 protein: CSVEGEAYEQYF. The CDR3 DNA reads TGCAGCGTTGAAGGGGAGGCCTACGAGCAGTACTTC.

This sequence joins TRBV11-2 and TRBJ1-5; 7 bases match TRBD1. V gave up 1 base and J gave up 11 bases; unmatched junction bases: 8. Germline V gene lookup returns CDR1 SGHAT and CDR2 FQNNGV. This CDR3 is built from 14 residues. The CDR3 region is CASSLGQQGSAQHF. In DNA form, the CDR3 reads TGTGCCAGCAGCTTAGGGCAACAGGGGTCAGCCCAGCATTTT.

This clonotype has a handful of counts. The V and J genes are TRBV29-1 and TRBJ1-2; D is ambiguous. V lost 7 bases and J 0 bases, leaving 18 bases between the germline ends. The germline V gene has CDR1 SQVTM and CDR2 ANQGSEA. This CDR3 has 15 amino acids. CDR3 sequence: CSGSQDPHANYGYTF. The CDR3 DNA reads TGCAGCGGCTCCCAGGATCCCCACGCTAACTATGGCTACACCTTC.

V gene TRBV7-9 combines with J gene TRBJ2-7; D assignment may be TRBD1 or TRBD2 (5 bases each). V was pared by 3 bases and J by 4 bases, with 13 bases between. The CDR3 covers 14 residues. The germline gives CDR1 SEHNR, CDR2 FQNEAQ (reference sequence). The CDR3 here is CASSLGTAMYEQYF. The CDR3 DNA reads TGTGCCAGCAGCTTGGGGACCGCGATGTACGAGCAGTACTTC.

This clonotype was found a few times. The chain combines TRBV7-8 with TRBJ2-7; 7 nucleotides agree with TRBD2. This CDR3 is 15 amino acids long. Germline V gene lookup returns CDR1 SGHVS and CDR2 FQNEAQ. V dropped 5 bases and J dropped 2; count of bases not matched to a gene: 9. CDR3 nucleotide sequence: TGTGCCAGCAGCATTCTGGGCGGGGGTACCTACGAGCAGTACTTC. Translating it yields CASSILGGGTYEQYF.

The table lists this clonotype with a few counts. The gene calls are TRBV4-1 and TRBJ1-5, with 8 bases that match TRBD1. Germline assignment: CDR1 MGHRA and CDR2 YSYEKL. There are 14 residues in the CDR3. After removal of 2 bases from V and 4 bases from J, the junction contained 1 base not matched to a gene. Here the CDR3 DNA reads TGCGCCAGCAGCCAACGGACAGGGAATCAGCCCCAGCATTTT. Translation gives CASSQRTGNQPQHF.

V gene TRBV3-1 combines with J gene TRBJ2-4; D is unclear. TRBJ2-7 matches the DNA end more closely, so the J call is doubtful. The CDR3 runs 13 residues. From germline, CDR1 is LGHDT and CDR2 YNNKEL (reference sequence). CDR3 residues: CASSQGLADEQYF. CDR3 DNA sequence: TGTGCCAGCAGCCAAGGACTCGCGGACGAGCAGTACTTC.

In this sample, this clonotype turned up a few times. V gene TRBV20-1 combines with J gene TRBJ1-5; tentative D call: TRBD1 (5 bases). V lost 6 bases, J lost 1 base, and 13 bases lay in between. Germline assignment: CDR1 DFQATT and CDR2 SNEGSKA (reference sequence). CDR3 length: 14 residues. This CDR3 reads CSARQTESNQPQHF. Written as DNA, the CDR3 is TGCAGTGCACGACAGACAGAGAGCAATCAGCCCCAGCATTTT.

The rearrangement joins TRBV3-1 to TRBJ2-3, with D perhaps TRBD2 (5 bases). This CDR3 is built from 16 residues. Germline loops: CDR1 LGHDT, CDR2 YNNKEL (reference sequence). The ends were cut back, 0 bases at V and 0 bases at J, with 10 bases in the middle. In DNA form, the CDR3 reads TGTGCCAGCAGCCAAGATATTACGGGAAGCACAGATACGCAGTATTTT. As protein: CASSQDITGSTDTQYF.

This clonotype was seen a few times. The CDR3 protein is CSAEPPGGGSPLHF. DNA of the CDR3: TGCAGTGCCGAACCTCCGGGGGGTGGCTCACCCCTCCACTTT. This chain joins TRBV20-1 and TRBJ1-6; D perhaps matches TRBD1 (5 bases). The germline V and J ends were trimmed by 6 bases and 10 bases, with 19 bases remaining between them. The CDR3 totals 14 residues. The germline CDR1 and CDR2 sequences are DFQATT and SNEGSKA (reference sequence).

The CDR3 reads CSARVAGTPNTEAFF. Written as DNA, the CDR3 is TGCAGTGCTAGGGTTGCTGGGACGCCGAACACTGAAGCTTTCTTT. The chain links TRBV20-1 to TRBJ1-1, with D possibly being TRBD1 (5 bases). V was shortened by 3 bases and J by 1 base, with 15 bases between the two germline ends. Germline lookup yields CDR1 DFQATT and CDR2 SNEGSKA (reference sequence). This CDR3 has 15 residues.

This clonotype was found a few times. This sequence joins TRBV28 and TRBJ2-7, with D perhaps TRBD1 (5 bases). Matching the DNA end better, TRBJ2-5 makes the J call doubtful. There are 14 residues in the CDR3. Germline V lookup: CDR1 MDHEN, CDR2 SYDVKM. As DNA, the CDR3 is TGTGCCAGCAGTTTAGTGGTCAGGGCCGAGACCCAGTACTTC. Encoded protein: CASSLVVRAETQYF.

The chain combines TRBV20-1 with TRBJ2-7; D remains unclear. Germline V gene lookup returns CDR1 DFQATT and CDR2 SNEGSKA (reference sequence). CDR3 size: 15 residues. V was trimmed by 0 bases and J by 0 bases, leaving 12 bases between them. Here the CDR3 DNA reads TGCAGTGCTAGAGATATAGGACGGACCTCCTACGAGCAGTACTTC. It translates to CSARDIGRTSYEQYF.

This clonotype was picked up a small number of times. The CDR3 loop reads CSVEAPGLRTYEQYF. The CDR3 DNA reads as TGCAGCGTTGAAGCACCGGGACTACGGACCTACGAGCAGTACTTC. The chain couples TRBV29-1 to TRBJ2-7, with 7 bases matching TRBD2. Germline V lookup: CDR1 SQVTM, CDR2 ANQGSEA. J lost 2 bases, V lost 1 base, and 8 bases had no gene match. This CDR3 has 15 amino acids.

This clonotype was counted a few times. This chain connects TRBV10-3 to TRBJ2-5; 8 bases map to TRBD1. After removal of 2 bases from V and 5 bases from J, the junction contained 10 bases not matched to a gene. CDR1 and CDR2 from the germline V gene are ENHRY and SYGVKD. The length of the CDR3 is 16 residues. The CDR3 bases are TGTGCCATCAGTGAGATAGGGCAGGGGGCGCGGGAGACCCAGTACTTC. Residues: CAISEIGQGARETQYF.

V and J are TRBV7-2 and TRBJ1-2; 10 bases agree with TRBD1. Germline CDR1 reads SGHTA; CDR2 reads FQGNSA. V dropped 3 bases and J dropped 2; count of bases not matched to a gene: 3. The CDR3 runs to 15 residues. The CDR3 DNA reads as TGTGCCAGCAGCTTTCCGGGACAGGGGAACTATGGCTACACCTTC. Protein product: CASSFPGQGNYGYTF.

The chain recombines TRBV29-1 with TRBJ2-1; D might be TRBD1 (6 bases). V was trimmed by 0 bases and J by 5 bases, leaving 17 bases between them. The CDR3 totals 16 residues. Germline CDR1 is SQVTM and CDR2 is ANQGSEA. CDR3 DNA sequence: TGCAGCGTTGAAGATCCTGCAGGGGCTACGCACAATGAGCAGTTCTTC. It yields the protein CSVEDPAGATHNEQFF.

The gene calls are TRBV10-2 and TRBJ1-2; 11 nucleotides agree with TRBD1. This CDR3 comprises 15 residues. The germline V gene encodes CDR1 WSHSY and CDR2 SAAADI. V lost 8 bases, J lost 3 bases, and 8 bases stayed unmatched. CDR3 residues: CASLGGQGADYGYTF. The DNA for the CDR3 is TGCGCCAGCCTGGGAGGACAGGGGGCGGACTATGGCTACACCTTC.

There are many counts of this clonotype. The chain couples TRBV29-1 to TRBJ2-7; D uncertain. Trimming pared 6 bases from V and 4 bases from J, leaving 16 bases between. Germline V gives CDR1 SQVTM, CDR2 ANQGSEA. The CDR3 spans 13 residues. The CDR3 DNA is TGCAGCGTAGTCCAACCGGCAGGATACGAGCAGTACTTC. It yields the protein CSVVQPAGYEQYF.

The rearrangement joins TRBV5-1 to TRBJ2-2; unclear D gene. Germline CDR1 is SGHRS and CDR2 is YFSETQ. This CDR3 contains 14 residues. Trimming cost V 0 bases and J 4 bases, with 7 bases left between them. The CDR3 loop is CASSLVRSTGELFF. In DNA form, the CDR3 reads TGCGCCAGCAGCTTGGTTAGGAGCACCGGGGAGCTGTTTTTT. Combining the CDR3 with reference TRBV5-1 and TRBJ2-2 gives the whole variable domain KAGVTQTPRYLIKTRGQQVTLSCSPISGHRSVSWYQQTPGQGLQFLFEYFSETQRNKGNFPGRFSGRQFSNSRSEMNVSTLELGDSALYLCASSLVRSTGELFFGEGSRLTVL.

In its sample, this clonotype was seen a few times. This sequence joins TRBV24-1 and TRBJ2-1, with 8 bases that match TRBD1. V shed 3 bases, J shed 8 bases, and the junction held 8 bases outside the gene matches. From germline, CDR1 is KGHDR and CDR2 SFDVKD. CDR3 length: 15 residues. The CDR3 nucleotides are TGTGCCACCAGTGATCGGAGACAGGGGACATATGAGCAGTTCTTC. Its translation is CATSDRRQGTYEQFF.

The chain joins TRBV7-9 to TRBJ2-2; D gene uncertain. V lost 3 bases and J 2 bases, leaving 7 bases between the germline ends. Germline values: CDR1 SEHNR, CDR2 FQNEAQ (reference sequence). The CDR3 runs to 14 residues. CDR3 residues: CASSFHTNTGELFF. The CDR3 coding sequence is TGTGCCAGCAGCTTCCACACAAACACCGGGGAGCTGTTTTTT.

CDR3 region: CSVDTGISYEQYF. The DNA of the CDR3 is TGCAGCGTTGATACCGGGATCAGCTACGAGCAGTACTTC. V usage is TRBV29-1 and J usage is TRBJ2-7, with D possibly being TRBD2 (5 bases). Germline loops: CDR1 SQVTM, CDR2 ANQGSEA. The CDR3 is made up of 13 amino acids. Trimming left V 3 bases short and J 3 bases short, with 12 bases between.

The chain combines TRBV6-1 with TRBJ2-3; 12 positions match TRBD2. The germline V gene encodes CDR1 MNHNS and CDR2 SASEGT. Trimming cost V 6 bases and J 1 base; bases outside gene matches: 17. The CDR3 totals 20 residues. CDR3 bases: TGTGCCAGCAGCCGCCCCCCACTAGCGGGGGGTCTCACCGGCACAGATACGCAGTATTTT. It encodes CASSRPPLAGGLTGTDTQYF.

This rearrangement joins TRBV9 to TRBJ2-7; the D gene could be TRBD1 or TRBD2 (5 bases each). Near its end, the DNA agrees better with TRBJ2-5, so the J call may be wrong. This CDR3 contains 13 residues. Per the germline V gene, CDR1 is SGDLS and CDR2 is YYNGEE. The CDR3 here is CASSVGQRETQYF. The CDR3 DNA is TGTGCCAGCAGCGTAGGACAGCGGGAGACCCAGTACTTC.

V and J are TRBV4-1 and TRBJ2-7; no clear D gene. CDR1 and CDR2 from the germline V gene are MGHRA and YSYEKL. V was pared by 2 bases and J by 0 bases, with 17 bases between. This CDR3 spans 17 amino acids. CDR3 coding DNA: TGCGCCAGCAGCCAACAAACGGCGGCTTACAGCTCCTACGAGCAGTACTTC. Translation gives CASSQQTAAYSSYEQYF.

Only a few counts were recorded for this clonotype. In nucleotides, the CDR3 is TGTGCCAGCAGTTTGACCGGACAGGGGAATTCACCCCTCCACTTT. Protein product: CASSLTGQGNSPLHF. The chain carries TRBV27 and TRBJ1-6; 9 bases align to TRBD1. The CDR3 sequence is 15 residues long. Germline-derived CDR1 and CDR2 are MNHEY and SMNVEV (reference sequence). The J segment lost 7 bases and the V segment lost 3 bases, leaving 4 bases of the junction unmatched.

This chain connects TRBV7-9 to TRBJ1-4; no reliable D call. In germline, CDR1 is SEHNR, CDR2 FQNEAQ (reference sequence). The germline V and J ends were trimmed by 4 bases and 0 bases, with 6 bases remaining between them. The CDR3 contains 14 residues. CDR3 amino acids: CASSSRSTNEKLFF. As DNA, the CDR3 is TGTGCCAGCAGCTCCAGATCAACTAATGAAAAACTGTTTTTT.